This T cell receptor beta chain is from a study of beta chain features in type 1 diabetes. Overall study findings and caveats: Highly expressing activated T cells could be over-counted with a cDNA template. For patients and controls alike, PCR might favor shorter templates to the same degree.

This clone appeared a few times. The antigen is not known. As every portion of the isolated RNA was reverse transcribed, the sequencing read expressed TCRB transcripts. Repertoires were generated with immunoSEQ multiplex PCR, while TCRdb's copy carries only in-frame clones and drops some. The data hold 200,000 to 250,000 clones, with around 10% observed a single time. The authors sorted CD4+ naive, central memory, regulatory and stem cell-like memory cells via CD45RO/CCR7/CD25/CD127/CD95/CD27. Once sorted, every population was more than 98% pure. The CDR3 has 15 residues. Looked up from germline, CDR1 is MGHRA and CDR2 is YSYEKL. Trimming left V 4 bases short and J 8 bases short, with 17 bases between.

The V and J genes are TRBV4-1 and TRBJ1-4; maybe TRBD1 (6 bases). The sample was naive CD4+ T cells from blood. The sequence was collected from a young woman in good health. The CDR3 sequence is CASSPPSGGREKLFF. As DNA, the CDR3 is TGCGCCAGCAGCCCCCCGTCGGGGGGCAGGGAAAAACTGTTTTTT.